This T cell receptor beta chain is drawn from a study of molecular identifiers for immune sequencing clone quantification. Germline CDR1 DFQATT, CDR2 SNEGSKA (reference sequence). V was pared by 5 bases and J by 2 bases, with 14 bases between. This CDR3 has 14 residues. In its sample, this clonotype was seen a few times. TCRdb reanalysed the PCR reads using MiXCR and keeps one entry per CDR3 protein. Of around 470,000 distinct CDR3 sequences listed, about 20% are singletons. The chain links TRBV20-1 to TRBJ2-3, with D unclear. Specimen: naive CD8+ T cells from blood, with Jurkat cell RNA spiked in. Sample subset: FACS-sorted CD8+CD4-CCR7+CD45RA+ naive T cells. The sequence was obtained from a human donor in good health. Some libraries in this study had Jurkat cell RNA spiked in. The CDR3 nucleotides are TGCAGTGCTCAGGACCGCCACCACACAGATACGCAGTATTTT. Translation gives CSAQDRHHTDTQYF.